Each of the 29 T cell receptor beta chains below was sequenced from the same sample in a study of CD8 T cells in ankylosing spondylitis. Antigens of these TCRs are unknown. Study-wide points: Among TCR beta sequences, a motif of under ten highly homologous variants appeared characteristic of ankylosing spondylitis blood.

TCRdb independently ran MiXCR on the 5' RACE reads; one entry per CDR3 protein. Among hundreds of thousands of distinct CDR3 sequences listed, over 9.5% were seen once. The specimen sequenced was blood, either unsorted or a sorted T cell fraction (not recorded which). These receptors were taken from a male donor with ankylosing spondylitis.

This clonotype occurred a few times. The CDR3 DNA sequence: TGTGCCAGCAGTCAGACTAGCGCCTCCTACGAGCAGTACTTC. As protein: CASSQTSASYEQYF. The V and J genes are TRBV7-2 and TRBJ2-7; 8 positions match TRBD2. J lost 0 bases, V lost 6 bases, and 4 bases had no gene match. The germline V gene has CDR1 SGHTA and CDR2 FQGNSA. This CDR3 has 14 residues.

The chain is built from TRBV6-2 or TRBV6-3 and TRBJ2-5; the D gene is possibly TRBD2 (6 bases). V dropped 8 bases and J dropped 4 bases, with 11 bases sitting between them. CDR3 length: 12 amino acids. Germline assignment: CDR1 MNHEY and CDR2 SVGEGT. Written as DNA, the CDR3 is TGTGCCAGCGGAGGGGTAGGAGAGACCCAGTACTTC. The encoded protein is CASGGVGETQYF.

The chain uses TRBV6-1 and TRBJ2-3; D not resolved. Germline CDR1 and CDR2: MNHNS and SASEGT. Trimming took off 6 bases at V and 11 bases at J, with 18 bases between the two ends. CDR3 length: 13 residues. This CDR3 reads CASRARTHSEQYF. The DNA of the CDR3 is TGTGCCAGCAGGGCCAGGACCCACAGCGAGCAGTATTTT.

V is TRBV11-2 and J is TRBJ2-7; D is undetermined. Germline V gene lookup returns CDR1 SGHAT and CDR2 FQNNGV. The V end was cut by 1 base, the J end by 12 bases, with 10 bases between. This CDR3 spans 11 amino acids. The CDR3 coding sequence is TGTGCCAGCAGCTTAGGGGCCCCCCGGTACTTC. It specifies CASSLGAPRYF.

This clonotype was recorded a few times. This rearrangement joins TRBV27 to TRBJ2-1; either TRBD1 or TRBD2 may fit D (5 bases each). This CDR3 has 16 amino acids. CDR1 is MNHEY, CDR2 SMNVEV, per germline (reference sequence). Trimming stripped 6 bases from V and 0 bases from J, with 15 bases between. Written as DNA, the CDR3 is TGTGCCAGCAGCTCCATTGGGACCTTCTCCTACAATGAGCAGTTCTTC. Its translation is CASSSIGTFSYNEQFF.

This clonotype has ten or more counts. The chain couples TRBV6-6 to TRBJ2-1; D is undetermined. The CDR3 contains 13 residues. The V end lost 8 bases, the J end lost 3 bases, and 11 bases lay between the germline ends. CDR1 is MNHNY, CDR2 SVGAGI, per germline (reference sequence). The chain's CDR3 is CASEASLYNEQFF. The CDR3 DNA reads TGTGCCAGCGAGGCCTCACTCTACAATGAGCAGTTCTTC.

The chain couples TRBV18 to TRBJ2-2, with 10 bases that match TRBD2. Germline-derived CDR1 and CDR2 are KGHSH and LQKENI. The J segment lost 7 bases and the V segment lost 0 bases, leaving 11 bases of the junction unmatched. The CDR3 has 18 amino acids. CDR3 in DNA: TGTGCCAGCTCACCACCGTTGCTAGCGGGAGCGCCCATCGGGGAGCTGTTTTTT. Residues: CASSPPLLAGAPIGELFF.

This clonotype was recorded at least ten times. The CDR3 sequence is CSVEGGQGDEQFF. The CDR3 DNA reads as TGCAGCGTTGAAGGAGGACAGGGCGATGAGCAGTTCTTC. V usage is TRBV29-1 and J usage is TRBJ2-1; the match to TRBD1 covers 8 bases. From germline, CDR1 is SQVTM and CDR2 ANQGSEA. The CDR3 covers 13 residues. J lost 8 bases, V lost 1 base, and 4 bases had no gene match.

This clonotype came up a few times. The rearrangement uses TRBV10-3 and TRBJ1-1, with D maybe TRBD1 (5 bases). Germline V lookup: CDR1 ENHRY, CDR2 SYGVKD. This CDR3 contains 13 residues. V lost 11 bases to trimming and J lost 1 base, with 14 bases between them. The CDR3 sequence is CAARGHENTEAFF. CDR3 nucleotide sequence: TGTGCCGCCCGGGGCCACGAGAACACTGAAGCTTTCTTT.

This clonotype was counted at least ten times. The genes are TRBV7-2 and TRBJ2-5; weak D call: TRBD1 (8 bases). V shed 1 base and J shed 14 bases, with 17 bases lying between them. Germline loops: CDR1 SGHTA, CDR2 FQGNSA. CDR3 size: 13 residues. Here the CDR3 DNA reads TGTGCCAGCAGCTTAGAACGGGGGGACAGGCCTTACTTC. It codes for CASSLERGDRPYF.

The chain joins TRBV6-4 to TRBJ2-2, with 7 bases that match TRBD1. The CDR3 has 19 amino acids. V lost 5 bases and J lost 5; bases outside the gene matches: 20. Germline lookup yields CDR1 MRHNA and CDR2 SNTAGT. The CDR3 DNA follows: TGTGCCAGCAGTCGATCCCTATGGTCCCCAGGGGGAGAAACCGGGGAGCTGTTTTTT. It yields the protein CASSRSLWSPGGETGELFF.

This clonotype was recorded at least ten times. The J gene is TRBJ1-6, the V gene TRBV12-3 or TRBV12-4; D may be TRBD1 (5 bases). Trimming stripped 6 bases from V and 7 bases from J, with 19 bases between. The CDR3 extends over 16 amino acids. This CDR3 reads CASSNGVGTPNSPLHF. The CDR3 DNA follows: TGTGCCAGCAGCAACGGGGTTGGGACCCCCAATTCACCCCTCCACTTT.

This clonotype came up a few times. At one end the junction does not follow the germline gene, possibly because of a read error. V usage is TRBV7-7 and J usage is TRBJ2-3; D is perhaps TRBD2 (6 bases). This CDR3 is 16 amino acids long. Germline-derived CDR1 and CDR2 are SSHAT and FNYEAQ (reference sequence). The CDR3 here is CASSLLSSDSTDTQYF. The CDR3 bases are TGTGCTAGCAGCTTGCTGTCTAGCGATAGCACAGATACGCAGTATTTT.

Points on this clonotype: A junction boundary mismatches the germline segment, possibly from a read error. The V gene is TRBV4-2, the J gene TRBJ2-5, with D possibly matching TRBD2 (5 bases). The CDR3 loop spans 13 amino acids. Germline CDR1 is LGHNA and CDR2 is YNFKEQ. CDR3 residues: CAISQRWAETQYF. The DNA for the CDR3 is TGTGCCATCAGCCAGCGGTGGGCAGAGACCCAGTACTTC.

This clonotype has only a few counts. The chain employs TRBV6-1 and TRBJ2-1; no reliable D call. Germline CDR1 and CDR2: MNHNS and SASEGT. This CDR3 contains 15 residues. V lost 7 bases and J 0 bases, leaving 13 bases between the germline ends. The CDR3 DNA reads TGTGCCAGCAAACCCGTAAGGAGCTCCTACAATGAGCAGTTCTTC. Amino acid sequence: CASKPVRSSYNEQFF.

The table lists this clonotype with a few counts. This chain links TRBV20-1 with TRBJ2-3; TRBD2 might be the D (6 bases). CDR3 size: 13 residues. Trimming cost V 5 bases and J 2 bases, with 11 bases left between them. The germline V gene has CDR1 DFQATT and CDR2 SNEGSKA (reference sequence). The CDR3 DNA sequence: TGCAGTGCTCCGGGACTCTACACAGATACGCAGTATTTT. It yields the protein CSAPGLYTDTQYF.

This clonotype was counted only a few times. The chain combines TRBV11-2 with TRBJ2-3; 15 bases map to TRBD2. This CDR3 contains 18 residues. V lost 5 bases to trimming and J lost 2 bases; unmatched junction nucleotides: 8. CDR1 and CDR2 from the germline V gene are SGHAT and FQNNGV. The CDR3 is CASSPGLAGGPATDTQYF. In nucleotides, the CDR3 is TGTGCCAGCAGCCCGGGACTAGCGGGAGGCCCAGCCACAGATACGCAGTATTTT.

This chain links TRBV29-1 with TRBJ1-1, with D maybe TRBD1 (6 bases). The CDR3 runs to 13 residues. Germline lookup yields CDR1 SQVTM and CDR2 ANQGSEA. The CDR3 reads CSIIRGLDTEAFF. CDR3 bases: TGCAGTATCATCAGGGGTTTGGACACTGAAGCTTTCTTT. Based on the CDR3 plus reference TRBV29-1 and TRBJ1-1, the full variable domain is SAVISQKPSRDICQRGTSLTIQCQVDSQVTMMFWYRQQPGQSLTLIATANQGSEATYESGFVIDKFPISRPNLTFSTLTVSNMSPEDSSIYLCSIIRGLDTEAFFGQGTRLTVV.

The chain has TRBV5-1 and TRBJ2-3; D perhaps matches TRBD2 (5 bases). The CDR3 runs 18 residues. Looked up from germline, CDR1 is SGHRS and CDR2 is YFSETQ. V was shortened by 3 bases and J by 0 bases, with 20 bases between the two germline ends. The chain's CDR3 is CASSSISVGGFSTDTQYF. In DNA form, the CDR3 reads TGCGCCAGCAGCTCAATCTCGGTTGGAGGCTTTAGCACAGATACGCAGTATTTT.

This clonotype was counted only a few times. The rearrangement links TRBV28 to TRBJ2-3; TRBD2 agrees at 7 bases. The CDR3 spans 16 residues. The trim removed 4 bases at V and 3 bases at J, leaving 10 bases unmatched. Per germline, CDR1 MDHEN and CDR2 SYDVKM. The CDR3 loop reads CASSYTWPSGTDTQYF. The CDR3 DNA follows: TGTGCCAGCAGTTACACCTGGCCTAGCGGAACAGATACGCAGTATTTT.

In its sample, this clonotype was seen a few times. The V gene is TRBV28, the J gene TRBJ1-4, with D perhaps TRBD1 (5 bases). CDR1 is MDHEN, CDR2 SYDVKM, per germline. The CDR3 covers 13 residues. Trimming left V 6 bases short and J 5 bases short, with 10 bases between. The CDR3 DNA reads as TGTGCCAGCAGCCGGGACCCCAATGAAAAACTGTTTTTT. Amino acid sequence: CASSRDPNEKLFF.

J is TRBJ1-5 and V is TRBV4-3, with D perhaps matching TRBD1 (5 bases). The CDR3 is 17 amino acids. V lost 0 bases, J lost 7 bases, and 19 bases lay in between. CDR1 is LGHNA, CDR2 YSLEER, per germline. The CDR3 protein is CASSQELNGRVNQPQHF. The CDR3 nucleotides read TGCGCCAGCAGCCAAGAACTAAACGGCAGGGTGAACCAGCCCCAGCATTTT.

This clonotype was picked up many times. The rearrangement uses TRBV5-1 and TRBJ2-1; TRBD1 matches 7 bases. The germline V gene has CDR1 SGHRS and CDR2 YFSETQ. V lost 0 bases and J lost 6; bases outside the gene matches: 6. The CDR3 totals 15 residues. The CDR3 bases are TGCGCCAGCAGCTTGGGACAGGGTTCGTTCAATGAGCAGTTCTTC. This gives the protein CASSLGQGSFNEQFF.

The V call is TRBV5-1, the J call TRBJ2-7; 9 nucleotides line up with TRBD1. The trim removed 3 bases at V and 3 bases at J, leaving 7 bases unmatched. CDR1 SGHRS and CDR2 YFSETQ come from the germline V gene. The CDR3 has 15 amino acids. The CDR3 region has the DNA TGCGCCAGCAGCTCGTTGACAGGGGGGGGCTACGAGCAGTACTTC. This codes for CASSSLTGGGYEQYF. The full variable domain, rest sourced from reference TRBV5-1 and TRBJ2-7, is KAGVTQTPRYLIKTRGQQVTLSCSPISGHRSVSWYQQTPGQGLQFLFEYFSETQRNKGNFPGRFSGRQFSNSRSEMNVSTLELGDSALYLCASSSLTGGGYEQYFGPGTRLTVT.

This clonotype was counted a few times. J is TRBJ2-2 and V is TRBV5-1, with 8 bases that match TRBD1. The CDR3 spans 13 residues. Per germline, CDR1 SGHRS and CDR2 YFSETQ. J gave up 11 bases and V 4 bases, and 7 bases lay outside the gene matches. In DNA form, the CDR3 reads TGCGCCAGCAGCGTGGGACAGGCGAGCGAGCTGTTTTTT. It yields the protein CASSVGQASELFF. Drawing the rest from reference TRBV5-1 and TRBJ2-2, the complete variable domain is KAGVTQTPRYLIKTRGQQVTLSCSPISGHRSVSWYQQTPGQGLQFLFEYFSETQRNKGNFPGRFSGRQFSNSRSEMNVSTLELGDSALYLCASSVGQASELFFGEGSRLTVL.

This clonotype was counted only a few times. V is TRBV20-1 and J is TRBJ2-5; D is unclear. Looked up from germline, CDR1 is DFQATT and CDR2 is SNEGSKA (reference sequence). The CDR3 totals 10 residues. V dropped 5 bases and J dropped 6 bases, with 7 bases sitting between them. CDR3: CSAASKTQYF. In DNA form, the CDR3 reads TGCAGTGCTGCGTCAAAGACCCAGTACTTC.

This chain uses TRBV7-2 with TRBJ2-7; D may match TRBD1 or TRBD2 (5 bases each). The germline V and J ends were trimmed by 4 bases and 0 bases, with 13 bases remaining between them. This CDR3 comprises 15 residues. The germline CDR1 and CDR2 sequences are SGHTA and FQGNSA. CDR3 in amino acids: CASSSGTASSYEQYF. Written as DNA, the CDR3 is TGTGCCAGCAGCTCGGGGACGGCTAGCTCCTACGAGCAGTACTTC. Together with reference TRBV7-2 and TRBJ2-7, the CDR3 gives the full variable domain: GAGVSQSPSNKVTEKGKDVELRCDPISGHTALYWYRQSLGQGLEFLIYFQGNSAPDKSGLPSDRFSAERTGGSVSTLTIQRTQQEDSAVYLCASSSGTASSYEQYFGPGTRLTVT.

This clonotype was counted between two and nine times. CDR3 amino acids: CASSSRPQSSYEQYF. CDR3 nucleotide sequence: TGTGCCAGCAGTTCTCGACCCCAAAGCTCCTACGAGCAGTACTTC. The V and J genes are TRBV27 and TRBJ2-7; D gene unclear. Germline V gene data show CDR1 as MNHEY and CDR2 as SMNVEV (reference sequence). V lost 4 bases and J 0 bases, leaving 13 bases between the germline ends. This CDR3 spans 15 amino acids.

This clonotype was observed a few times. The rearrangement links TRBV11-2 to TRBJ2-2; tentatively, D is TRBD1 (5 bases). This CDR3 is 15 amino acids long. Trimming stripped 3 bases from V and 4 bases from J, with 12 bases between. The germline V gene encodes CDR1 SGHAT and CDR2 FQNNGV. The CDR3 reads CASSFFARGTGELFF. In DNA, the CDR3 is TGTGCCAGCAGCTTTTTCGCTAGGGGCACCGGGGAGCTGTTTTTT.